Listed here are 12 T cell receptor beta chains from one sample, sequenced in a study of neurological immune-mediated disorders. Indicated time point: technical triplicate 3. From the 5' RACE reads, TCRdb called clonotypes with MiXCR, one entry per CDR3 protein. The sample lists about 45,000 distinct CDR3 sequences; 20% to 25% were seen once. What was sequenced was PBMCs. These TCRs come from a man between 60 and 70 years old with HTLV-1-associated myelopathy (HAM/TSP).

This clonotype was counted many times. The J gene is TRBJ2-5, the V gene TRBV10-3, with D perhaps assigned TRBD1 or TRBD2 (5 bases each). Germline V gene lookup returns CDR1 ENHRY and CDR2 SYGVKD. Trimming removed 3 bases from V and 3 bases from J, with 11 bases in between. The CDR3 totals 14 residues. CDR3 amino acids: CAISDGDPKETQYF. The DNA of the CDR3 is TGTGCCATCAGTGATGGGGACCCCAAAGAGACCCAGTACTTC.

This clonotype was found many times. CDR3 DNA sequence: TGCGCCAGCAGTTCCGGGACAGGGGGCACAGATACGCAGTATTTT. This translates into CASSSGTGGTDTQYF. V usage is TRBV5-1 and J usage is TRBJ2-3; TRBD1 matches 10 bases. J was trimmed by 1 base and V by 5 bases; bases with no gene match: 4. Germline values: CDR1 SGHRS, CDR2 YFSETQ. The CDR3 has 15 residues.

This clonotype occurred many times. This sequence joins TRBV28 and TRBJ2-7; D ambiguous. CDR1 and CDR2 from the germline V gene are MDHEN and SYDVKM. The CDR3 consists of 15 residues. Trimming took 5 bases from V and 0 from J, leaving 14 bases between them. CDR3 amino acids: CASSDIMPPSYEQYF. The CDR3 nucleotides read TGTGCCAGCAGTGACATTATGCCCCCCTCCTACGAGCAGTACTTC.

In this sample, this clonotype turned up many times. The gene calls are TRBV18 and TRBJ2-5; D unclear. V was clipped by 4 bases and J by 5 bases, with 14 bases between them. CDR3 length equals 14 residues. From germline, CDR1 is KGHSH and CDR2 LQKENI. As DNA, the CDR3 is TGTGCCAGCTCACTAGCCACAGATTGGGAGACCCAGTACTTC. Translating it yields CASSLATDWETQYF.

This clonotype was seen at least ten times. The chain combines TRBV12-3 or TRBV12-4 with TRBJ2-1; 7 bases line up with TRBD1. Trimming took 5 bases from V and 9 from J; bases not matched to a gene: 7. The CDR3 covers 13 residues. CDR3 residues: CASSIQGSGEQFF. CDR3 DNA: TGTGCCAGCAGTATACAGGGGTCCGGTGAGCAGTTCTTC.

At least ten counts were recorded for this clonotype. The chain carries TRBV28 and TRBJ1-6; no clear D. CDR1 and CDR2 (germline): MDHEN, SYDVKM. The CDR3 runs 14 residues. Trimming stripped 3 bases from V and 9 bases from J, with 12 bases between. The DNA of the CDR3 is TGTGCCAGCAGTTTTCGACGGAGAAGTTCACCCCTCCACTTT. Translation gives CASSFRRRSSPLHF.

This clonotype has a count of ten or more. This chain joins TRBV20-1 and TRBJ2-3; tentatively, D is TRBD1 (5 bases). V lost 4 bases, J lost 5 bases, and 19 bases lay in between. The CDR3 loop spans 15 amino acids. In germline, CDR1 is DFQATT, CDR2 SNEGSKA (reference sequence). The CDR3 is CSATGDGRVLDTQYF. Written as DNA, the CDR3 is TGCAGTGCTACCGGTGACGGCAGGGTTTTAGATACGCAGTATTTT.

This clonotype was found many times. The chain joins TRBV20-1 to TRBJ2-1; D unclear. CDR3 size: 12 residues. Germline lookup yields CDR1 DFQATT and CDR2 SNEGSKA (reference sequence). V was clipped by 5 bases and J by 3 bases, with 8 bases between them. As DNA, the CDR3 is TGCAGTGCTCAGGCAGGCTACAATGAGCAGTTCTTC. It yields the protein CSAQAGYNEQFF.

This clonotype was observed many times. This chain joins TRBV24-1 and TRBJ1-5; no reliable D call. The CDR3 length is 18 residues. Germline CDR1 is KGHDR and CDR2 is SFDVKD. Trimming took 6 bases from V and 1 from J, leaving 21 bases between them. The CDR3 loop is CATSPPEDIVRSNQPQHF. The CDR3 bases are TGTGCCACCAGTCCACCAGAAGATATAGTCAGGAGCAATCAGCCCCAGCATTTT.

Ten or more counts support this clonotype. The chain combines TRBV15 with TRBJ1-5; possible D gene TRBD1, 5 bases. CDR1 and CDR2 from the germline V gene are LNHNV and YYDKDF (reference sequence). The CDR3 is 16 residues long. Trimming shortened V by 1 base and J by 2 bases, and 12 bases separated the two germline ends. The CDR3 loop is CATSRAGREGNQPQHF. The DNA for the CDR3 is TGTGCCACCAGCAGAGCCGGCAGGGAGGGCAATCAGCCCCAGCATTTT.

This clonotype was picked up many times. This chain joins TRBV6-5 and TRBJ1-3; 7 bases line up with TRBD1. The CDR3 loop spans 15 amino acids. After removal of 2 bases from V and 1 base from J, the junction contained 2 bases not matched to a gene. CDR1 MNHEY and CDR2 SVGAGI come from the germline V gene. The CDR3 spells CASSYLQGSGNTIYF. DNA for the CDR3: TGTGCCAGCAGTTACCTACAGGGGTCTGGAAACACCATATATTTT.

This clonotype has a count of ten or more. The chain combines TRBV20-1 with TRBJ2-3; the match to TRBD1 covers 12 bases. After removal of 0 bases from V and 3 bases from J, the junction contained 10 bases not matched to a gene. Germline lookup yields CDR1 DFQATT and CDR2 SNEGSKA (reference sequence). The CDR3 sequence is 18 residues long. The CDR3 region is CSARDVRDRGRRTDTQYF. The CDR3 DNA is TGCAGTGCTAGAGATGTAAGGGACAGGGGGCGTCGGACAGATACGCAGTATTTT.